This T cell receptor (beta chain) emerged from a study of blood T cell repertoires in COVID-19. Study as a whole: There were acute and convalescent COVID-19 samples, and they came from the United States, Italy and Spain. PBMCs, B-cell-depleted T cells, or T cells were the source of the cDNA or gDNA that made up the material.

Authors' data handling: Amplified reference gene primers provided the basis for estimating nucleated cell counts. This table comes from immunoSEQ multiplex PCR, and its TCRdb copy is limited to in-frame clones, with some not included. The V and J calls and clone size are taken from that table; D and trimming were inferred from the DNA. The sample contains about 140,000 clones, roughly nine tenths of which appear only once. This clonotype was obtained from a human donor in a cohort sampled during active COVID-19. The sequenced material came from peripheral blood.

CDR3 sequence: CASSLLSSAVRTDTQYF. CDR3 in DNA: TGTGCCAGCAGCCTCCTAAGTTCTGCGGTGCGCACAGATACGCAGTATTTT. The chain recombines TRBV11-2 with TRBJ2-3; D remains unclear. The CDR3 is 17 residues long. Germline V lookup: CDR1 SGHAT, CDR2 FQNNGV. V was shortened by 5 bases and J by 1 base, with 19 bases between the two germline ends. The full variable domain, with the rest looked up from reference TRBV11-2 and TRBJ2-3, is EAGVAQSPRYKIIEKRQSVAFWCNPISGHATLYWYQQILGQGPKLLIQFQNNGVVDDSQLPKDRFSAERLKGVDSTLKIQPAKLEDSAVYLCASSLLSSAVRTDTQYFGPGTRLTVL.